The text below deals with one T cell receptor (beta chain). These data originate in a study of CD8+CD57+ T cells in acquired aplastic anemia. Sequencing involved patients with CD8+CD57+ cell expansion previously shown by flow cytometry. The V end lost 4 bases, the J end lost 7 bases, and 22 bases lay between the germline ends. Germline CDR1 reads KGHDR; CDR2 reads SFDVKD. The CDR3 consists of 16 residues. Genomic DNA templated the TCR beta VDJ and CDR3 profiling. TCRdb reprocessed the reads via MiXCR and lists one record per CDR3 protein. Here the sample spans roughly 190,000 distinct CDR3 sequences, around 47% being singletons.

Sequencing was performed on sorted CD4+, CD8+, or CD8+CD57+ T cells (not recorded which) from PBMCs. This chain connects TRBV24-1 to TRBJ2-7; D is possibly TRBD1 or TRBD2 (6 bases each). The receptor was derived from a human donor with aplastic anemia. The CDR3 here is CATSDNSVGGPWEQYF. The CDR3 nucleotides read TGTGCCACCAGTGACAACAGCGTTGGGGGGCCCTGGGAGCAGTACTTC.